The clone carrying this T cell receptor (beta chain) was counted once. The source of the sample is a study of cytomegalovirus exposure and HLA in healthy donors. Germline lookup yields CDR1 MDHEN and CDR2 SYDVKM. The ends were cut back, 6 bases at V and 5 bases at J, with 10 bases in the middle. This CDR3 is 12 amino acids long. Method: immunoSEQ multiplex PCR; TCRdb's copy keeps in-frame clones and lacks some. Among 250,000 to 350,000 clones, around 90% were seen once, and the ten largest hold approximately 1.1%. The gene calls are TRBV28 and TRBJ1-1, with D possibly being TRBD1 (6 bases). Sequencing was performed on PBMCs. The TCR sequence derives from a young woman in good health and CMV-seropositive. The CDR3 DNA reads TGTGCCAGCAGCTACGACAGGACTGAAGCTTTCTTT. Translated: CASSYDRTEAFF.